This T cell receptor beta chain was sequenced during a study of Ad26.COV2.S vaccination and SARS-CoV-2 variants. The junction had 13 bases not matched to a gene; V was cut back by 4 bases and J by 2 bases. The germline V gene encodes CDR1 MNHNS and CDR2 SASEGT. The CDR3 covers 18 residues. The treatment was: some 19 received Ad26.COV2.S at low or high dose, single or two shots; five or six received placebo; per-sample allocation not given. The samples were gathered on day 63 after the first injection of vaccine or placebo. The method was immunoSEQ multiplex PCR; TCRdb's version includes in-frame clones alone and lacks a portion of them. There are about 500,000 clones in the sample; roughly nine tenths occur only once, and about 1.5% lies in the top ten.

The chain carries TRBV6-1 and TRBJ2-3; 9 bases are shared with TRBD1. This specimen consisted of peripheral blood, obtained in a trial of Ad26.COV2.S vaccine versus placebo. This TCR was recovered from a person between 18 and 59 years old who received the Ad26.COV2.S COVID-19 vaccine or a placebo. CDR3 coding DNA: TGTGCCAGCAGTGGAGAACCACCCAGACAGGGGGACACAGATACGCAGTATTTT. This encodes CASSGEPPRQGDTDTQYF.